The entry that follows covers one T cell receptor (beta chain) sequence. What it recognizes is unknown. The protocol was immunoSEQ multiplex PCR, while the TCRdb copy is restricted to in-frame clones and leaves out a portion. The data contain more than 300,000 clones, just over 85% of them singletons. Stated treatment: around 19 received Ad26.COV2.S at low or high dose, single or two shots; several received placebo; per-sample allocation not given. Specimens were obtained on day 63 following the first vaccine or placebo injection. This sample is part of a study of Ad26.COV2.S vaccination and SARS-CoV-2 variants. About the research overall: Once or twice, 56 days apart, Ad26.COV2.S was delivered intramuscularly.

In germline, CDR1 is SGHTA, CDR2 FQGNSA. The CDR3 runs to 15 residues. The trim removed 5 bases at V and 6 bases at J, leaving 7 bases unmatched. General study results and limits: In vaccinated individuals, spike-specific CD8+ and CD4+ T cell responses reportedly displayed substantial breadth. Non-spike TCR breadth did not differ much between vaccine and placebo recipients.

J is TRBJ2-1 and V is TRBV7-2; 10 bases map to TRBD2. This sequence originates from a person aged 18-60 years who received the Ad26.COV2.S COVID-19 vaccine or a placebo. This sample comprised peripheral blood, obtained in a trial of Ad26.COV2.S vaccine versus placebo. CDR3 amino acids: CASSTLAGALNEQFF. The DNA of the CDR3 is TGTGCCAGCAGCACTCTAGCGGGGGCTCTCAATGAGCAGTTCTTC.